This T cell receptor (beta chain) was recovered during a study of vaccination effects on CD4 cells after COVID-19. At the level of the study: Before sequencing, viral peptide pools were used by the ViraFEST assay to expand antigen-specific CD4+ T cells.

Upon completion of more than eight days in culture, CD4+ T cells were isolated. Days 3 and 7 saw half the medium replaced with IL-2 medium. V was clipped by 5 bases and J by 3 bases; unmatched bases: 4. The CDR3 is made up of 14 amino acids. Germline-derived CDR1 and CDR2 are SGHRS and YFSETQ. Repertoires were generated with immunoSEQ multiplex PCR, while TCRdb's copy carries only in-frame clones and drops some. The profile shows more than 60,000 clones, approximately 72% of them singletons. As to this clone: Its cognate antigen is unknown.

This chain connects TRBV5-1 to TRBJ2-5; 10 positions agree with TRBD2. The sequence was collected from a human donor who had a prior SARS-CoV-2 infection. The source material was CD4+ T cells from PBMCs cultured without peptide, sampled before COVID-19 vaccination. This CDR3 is CASRQGLAEETQYF. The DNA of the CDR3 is TGCGCCAGCAGACAAGGACTAGCGGAAGAGACCCAGTACTTC.